This T cell receptor (beta chain) originates from a study of blood T cell repertoires in COVID-19. The wider study: COVID-19 samples, acute and convalescent, were from the United States, Italy and Spain. PBMCs, B-cell-depleted T cells, or T cells were the source of the cDNA or gDNA that made up the material.

In the source study's methods: From reference gene primer amplification, estimates of nucleated cell counts were derived. Using immunoSEQ multiplex PCR, the repertoire was profiled, and TCRdb retains in-frame clones only, with some absent. V and J calls and clone size are copied from that table; D and trimming were computed from the DNA. The sample holds more than 100,000 clones, 90% seen once. Those enrolled in Seattle joined during active infection and were followed longitudinally afterward. The CDR3 is 13 amino acids. The V end was cut by 0 bases, the J end by 10 bases, with 12 bases between. CDR1 and CDR2 (germline): LGHNA, YNFKEQ.

The chain joins TRBV4-2 to TRBJ1-1; maybe TRBD1 (5 bases). The sequence was obtained from a woman aged 55 to 70 with COVID-19, enrolled during active disease. Sample: peripheral blood. DNA of the CDR3: TGTGCCAGCAGCCAAGAGGGGGGACTCGGAGCTTTCTTT. This gives the protein CASSQEGGLGAFF.